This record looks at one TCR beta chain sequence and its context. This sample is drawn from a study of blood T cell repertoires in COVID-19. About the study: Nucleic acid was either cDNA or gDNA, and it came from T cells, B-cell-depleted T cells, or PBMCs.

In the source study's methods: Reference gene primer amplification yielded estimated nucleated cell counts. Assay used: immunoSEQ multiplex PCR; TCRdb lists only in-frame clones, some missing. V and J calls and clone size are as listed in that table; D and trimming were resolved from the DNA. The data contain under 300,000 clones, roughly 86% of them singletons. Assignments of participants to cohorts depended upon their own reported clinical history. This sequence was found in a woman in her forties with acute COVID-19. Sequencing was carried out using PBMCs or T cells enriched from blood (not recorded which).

CDR3 protein: CASSLGLHEQYF. Here the CDR3 DNA reads TGTGCCAGCAGCCTGGGGCTTCACGAGCAGTACTTC. This chain uses TRBV12-3 or TRBV12-4 with TRBJ2-7, with D perhaps TRBD1 (5 bases). V gave up 6 bases and J gave up 5 bases, with 11 bases separating them. The CDR3 runs to 12 residues.